This entry concerns a single T cell receptor beta chain. As yet, its antigen is unknown. Germline CDR1 is GTSNPN and CDR2 is SVGIG (reference sequence). The CDR3 extends over 17 amino acids. V was pared by 1 base and J by 4 bases, with 13 bases of the junction left unmatched. The sequenced target, TCR beta, came from blood CD8+ and CD4+ T cells. The data belong to a study of CD8 T cells in Susac syndrome. The overall study: Treatment status at blood draw for the Susac syndrome patients was therapy-naive, corticosteroids, or intravenous immunoglobulin alone.

With random hexamers, reverse transcription was performed on 0.5 to 1 ug of RNA. The amplification used immunoSEQ multiplex PCR on TCR beta CDR3; it spanned 54 Vbeta and 13 Jbeta. TCRdb processed the immunoSEQ multiplex PCR reads anew with MiXCR; each CDR3 protein has one entry. The table records 95,000 to 150,000 distinct CDR3 sequences, 96% of them present only once. Study-level points and caveats: It was acknowledged in the study that its TCR sequencing and HLA analysis involved a relatively small number of individuals.

J is TRBJ1-5 and V is TRBV30, with 7 positions matching TRBD1. The specimen sequenced was CD4+ T cells from PBMCs. The TCR comes from a human donor with Susac syndrome. This CDR3 is CAWSGDLGTVGNQPQHF. DNA for the CDR3: TGTGCCTGGAGTGGAGACCTTGGGACAGTAGGAAATCAGCCCCAGCATTTT. Full variable domain (remainder filled in from reference TRBV30 and TRBJ1-5): SQTIHQWPATLVQPVGSPLSLECTVEGTSNPNLYWYRQAAGRGLQLLFYSVGIGQISSEVPQNLSASRPQDRQFILSSKKLLLSDSGFYLCAWSGDLGTVGNQPQHFGDGTRLSIL.